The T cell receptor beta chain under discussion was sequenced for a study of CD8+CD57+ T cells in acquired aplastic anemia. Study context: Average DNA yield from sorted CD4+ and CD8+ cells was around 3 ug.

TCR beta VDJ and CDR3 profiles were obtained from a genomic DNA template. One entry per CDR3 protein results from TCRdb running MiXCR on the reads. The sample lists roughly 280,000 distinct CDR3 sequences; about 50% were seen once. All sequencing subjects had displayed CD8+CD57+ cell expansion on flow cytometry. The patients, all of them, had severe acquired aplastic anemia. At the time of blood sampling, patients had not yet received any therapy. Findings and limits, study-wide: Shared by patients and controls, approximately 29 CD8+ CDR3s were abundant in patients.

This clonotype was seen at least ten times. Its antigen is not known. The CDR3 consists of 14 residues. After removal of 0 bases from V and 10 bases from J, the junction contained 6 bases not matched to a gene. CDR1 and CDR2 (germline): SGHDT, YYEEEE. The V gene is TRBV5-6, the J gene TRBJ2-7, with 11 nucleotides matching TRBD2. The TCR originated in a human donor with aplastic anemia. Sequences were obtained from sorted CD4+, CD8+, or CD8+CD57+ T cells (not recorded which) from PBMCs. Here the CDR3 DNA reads TGTGCCAGCAGCTTGGCTGGTCTAGCGGGGGGACAGTACTTC. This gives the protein CASSLAGLAGGQYF.